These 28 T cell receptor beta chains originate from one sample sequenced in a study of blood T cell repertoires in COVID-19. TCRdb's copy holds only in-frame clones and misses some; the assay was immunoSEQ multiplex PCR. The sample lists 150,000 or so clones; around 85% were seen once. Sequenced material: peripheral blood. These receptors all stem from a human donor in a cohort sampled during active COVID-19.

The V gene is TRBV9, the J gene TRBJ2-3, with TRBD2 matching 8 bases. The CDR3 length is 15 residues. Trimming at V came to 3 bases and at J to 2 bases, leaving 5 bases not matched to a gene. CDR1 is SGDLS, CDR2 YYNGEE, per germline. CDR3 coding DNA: TGTGCCAGCAGCGCCTTTAGCGGGGACACAGATACGCAGTATTTT. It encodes CASSAFSGDTDTQYF.

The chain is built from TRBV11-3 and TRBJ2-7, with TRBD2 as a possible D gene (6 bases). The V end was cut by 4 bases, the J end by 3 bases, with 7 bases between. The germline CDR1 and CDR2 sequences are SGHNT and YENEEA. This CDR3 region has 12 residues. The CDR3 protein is CASSSTSYEQYF. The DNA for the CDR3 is TGTGCCAGCAGCTCGACTAGCTACGAGCAGTACTTC.

CDR3 region: CASSLAPQGRNTGELFF. CDR3 in DNA: TGTGCCAGCAGTTTAGCCCCACAGGGAAGGAACACCGGGGAGCTGTTTTTT. The chain combines TRBV28 with TRBJ2-2; TRBD1 is a possible D gene (6 bases). The CDR3 runs 17 residues. V was shortened by 2 bases and J by 1 base, with 14 bases between the two germline ends. Germline CDR1 MDHEN, CDR2 SYDVKM.

The DNA of the CDR3 is TGTGCCAGCAGGTGGGGGGAGTACTACGAGCAGTACTTC. Its protein is CASRWGEYYEQYF. V and J are TRBV2 and TRBJ2-7; D may be TRBD2 (6 bases). Trimming pared 6 bases from V and 3 bases from J, leaving 12 bases between. CDR3 length equals 13 residues. Germline CDR1 is SNHLY and CDR2 is FYNNEI.

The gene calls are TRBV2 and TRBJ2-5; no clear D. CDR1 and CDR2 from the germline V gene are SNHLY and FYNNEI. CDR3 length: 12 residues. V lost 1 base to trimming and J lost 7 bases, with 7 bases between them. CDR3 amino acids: CASSEGPRTQYF. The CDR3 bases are TGTGCCAGCAGTGAAGGGCCTAGGACCCAGTACTTC.

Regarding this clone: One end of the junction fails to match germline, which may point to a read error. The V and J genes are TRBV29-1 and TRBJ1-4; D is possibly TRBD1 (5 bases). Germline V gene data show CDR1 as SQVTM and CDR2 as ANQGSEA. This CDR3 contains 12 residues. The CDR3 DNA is TGCAGCGGGCGGGACCCTAACGAAAAACTGTTTTTT. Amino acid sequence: CSGRDPNEKLFF.

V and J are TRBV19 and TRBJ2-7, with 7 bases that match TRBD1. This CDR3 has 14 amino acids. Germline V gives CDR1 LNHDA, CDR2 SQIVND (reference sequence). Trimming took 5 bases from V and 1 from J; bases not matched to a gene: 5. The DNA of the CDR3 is TGTGCCAGTAGTCCCGGGACAGCATCCTACGAGCAGTACTTC. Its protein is CASSPGTASYEQYF.

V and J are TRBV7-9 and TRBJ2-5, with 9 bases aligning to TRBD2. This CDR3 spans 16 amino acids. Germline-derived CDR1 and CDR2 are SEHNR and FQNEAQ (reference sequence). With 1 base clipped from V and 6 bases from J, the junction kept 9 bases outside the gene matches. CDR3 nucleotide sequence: TGTGCCAGCAGCTTAGGGAGTAGCGGGAGTCTGAAGACCCAGTACTTC. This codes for CASSLGSSGSLKTQYF.

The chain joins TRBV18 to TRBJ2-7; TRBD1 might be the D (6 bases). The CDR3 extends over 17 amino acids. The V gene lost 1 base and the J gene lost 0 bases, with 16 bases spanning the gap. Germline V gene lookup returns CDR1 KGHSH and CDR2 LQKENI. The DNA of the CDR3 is TGTGCCAGCTCACCACTGCACAGGGAGTTGGGCTCCTACGAGCAGTACTTC. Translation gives CASSPLHRELGSYEQYF.

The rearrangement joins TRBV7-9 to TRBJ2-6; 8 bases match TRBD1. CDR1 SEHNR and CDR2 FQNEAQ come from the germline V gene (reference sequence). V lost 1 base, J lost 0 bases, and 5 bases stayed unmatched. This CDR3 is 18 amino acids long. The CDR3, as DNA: TGTGCCAGCAGCTTAGGAAGGACAGGGTCCTCTGGGGCCAACGTCCTGACTTTC. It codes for CASSLGRTGSSGANVLTF.

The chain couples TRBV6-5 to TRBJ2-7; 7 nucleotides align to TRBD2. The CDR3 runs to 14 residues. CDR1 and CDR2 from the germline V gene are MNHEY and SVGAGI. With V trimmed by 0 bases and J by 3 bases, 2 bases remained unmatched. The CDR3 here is CASSYSGLGYEQYF. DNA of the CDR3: TGTGCCAGCAGTTACTCTGGACTAGGCTACGAGCAGTACTTC.

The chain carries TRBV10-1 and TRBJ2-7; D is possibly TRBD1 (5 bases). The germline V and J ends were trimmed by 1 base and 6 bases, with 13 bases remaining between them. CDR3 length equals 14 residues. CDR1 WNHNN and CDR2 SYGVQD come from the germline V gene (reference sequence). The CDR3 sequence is CASSELGEGSEQYF. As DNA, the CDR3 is TGCGCCAGCAGTGAGTTAGGGGAAGGTTCCGAGCAGTACTTC.

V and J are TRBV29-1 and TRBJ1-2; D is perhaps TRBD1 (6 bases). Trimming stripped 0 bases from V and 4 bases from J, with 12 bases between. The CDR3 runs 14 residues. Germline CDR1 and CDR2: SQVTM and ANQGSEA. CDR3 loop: CSVEDRGQIYGYTF. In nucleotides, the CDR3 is TGCAGCGTTGAAGATCGAGGACAGATCTATGGCTACACCTTC.

The CDR3 protein is CASSLVTGGDSYTF. In nucleotides, the CDR3 is TGTGCCAGCAGTTTAGTGACAGGGGGCGATAGCTACACCTTC. The chain joins TRBV27 to TRBJ1-2; 10 bases agree with TRBD1. V was pared by 2 bases and J by 9 bases, with 6 bases of the junction left unmatched. The V gene's germline CDR1 is MNHEY and CDR2 SMNVEV (reference sequence). This CDR3 has 14 amino acids.

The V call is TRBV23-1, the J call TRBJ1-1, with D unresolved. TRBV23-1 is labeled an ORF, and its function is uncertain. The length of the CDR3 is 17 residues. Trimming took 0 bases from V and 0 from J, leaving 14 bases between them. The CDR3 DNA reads TGCGCCAGCAGTCAATCGCCCGGTCCTACCATGAACACTGAAGCTTTCTTT. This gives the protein CASSQSPGPTMNTEAFF.

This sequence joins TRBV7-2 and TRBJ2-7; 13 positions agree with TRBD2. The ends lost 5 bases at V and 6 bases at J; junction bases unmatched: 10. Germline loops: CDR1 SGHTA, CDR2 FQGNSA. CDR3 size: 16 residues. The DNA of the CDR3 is TGTGCCAGCAGCACCACTAGCGGGGGGGCCAAAGTCGAGCAGTACTTC. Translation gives CASSTTSGGAKVEQYF. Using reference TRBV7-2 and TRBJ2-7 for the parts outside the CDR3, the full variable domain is GAGVSQSPSNKVTEKGKDVELRCDPISGHTALYWYRQSLGQGLEFLIYFQGNSAPDKSGLPSDRFSAERTGGSVSTLTIQRTQQEDSAVYLCASSTTSGGAKVEQYFGPGTRLTVT.

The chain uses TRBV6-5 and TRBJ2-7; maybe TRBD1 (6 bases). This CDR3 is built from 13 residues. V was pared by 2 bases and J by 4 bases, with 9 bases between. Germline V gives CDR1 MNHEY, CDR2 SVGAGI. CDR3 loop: CASSYAQGYEQYF. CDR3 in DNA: TGTGCCAGCAGTTACGCGCAGGGGTACGAGCAGTACTTC.

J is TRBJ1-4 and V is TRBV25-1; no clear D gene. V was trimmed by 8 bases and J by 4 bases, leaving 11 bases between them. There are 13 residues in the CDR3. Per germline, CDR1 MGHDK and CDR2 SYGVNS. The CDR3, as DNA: TGTGCCAGCTCACTTTCGGTTAATGAAAAACTGTTTTTT. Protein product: CASSLSVNEKLFF.

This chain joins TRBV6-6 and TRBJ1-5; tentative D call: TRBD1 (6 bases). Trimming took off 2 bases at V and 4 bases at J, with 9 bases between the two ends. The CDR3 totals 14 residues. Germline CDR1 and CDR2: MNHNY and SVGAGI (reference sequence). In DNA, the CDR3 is TGTGCCAGCAGTTACATCAGGGGAAATCAGCCCCAGCATTTT. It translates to CASSYIRGNQPQHF.

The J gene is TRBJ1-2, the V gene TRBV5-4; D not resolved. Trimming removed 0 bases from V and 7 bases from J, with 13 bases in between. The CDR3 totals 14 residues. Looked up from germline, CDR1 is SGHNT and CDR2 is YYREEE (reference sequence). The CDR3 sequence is CASSLVSAVGGYTF. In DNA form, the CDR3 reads TGTGCCAGCAGCTTGGTATCCGCGGTAGGTGGCTACACCTTC.

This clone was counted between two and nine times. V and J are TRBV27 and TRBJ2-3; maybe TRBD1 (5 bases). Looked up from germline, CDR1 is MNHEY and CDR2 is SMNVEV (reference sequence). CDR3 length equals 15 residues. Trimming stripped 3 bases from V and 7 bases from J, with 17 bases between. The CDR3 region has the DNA TGTGCCAGCAGTTTCTCAGGGATGACTGGACATACGCAGTATTTT. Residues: CASSFSGMTGHTQYF.

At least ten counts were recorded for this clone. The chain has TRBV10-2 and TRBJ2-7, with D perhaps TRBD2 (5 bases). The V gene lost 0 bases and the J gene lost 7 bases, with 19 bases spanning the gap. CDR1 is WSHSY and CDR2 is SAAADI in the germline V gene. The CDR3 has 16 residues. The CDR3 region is CASSESGRGDSGEQYF. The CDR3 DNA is TGCGCCAGCAGTGAGTCGGGCCGGGGAGACTCGGGAGAGCAGTACTTC.

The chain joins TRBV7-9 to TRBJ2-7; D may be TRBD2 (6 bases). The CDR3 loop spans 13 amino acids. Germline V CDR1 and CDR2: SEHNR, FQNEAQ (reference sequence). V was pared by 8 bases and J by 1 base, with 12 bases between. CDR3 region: CASASGPSYEQYF. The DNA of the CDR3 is TGTGCCAGCGCCAGCGGGCCTTCCTACGAGCAGTACTTC.

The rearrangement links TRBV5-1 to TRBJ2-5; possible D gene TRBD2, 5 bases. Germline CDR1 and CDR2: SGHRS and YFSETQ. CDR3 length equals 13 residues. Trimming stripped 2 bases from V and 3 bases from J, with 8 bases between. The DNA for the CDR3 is TGCGCCAGCAGCTTTACAGCGGAAGAGACCCAGTACTTC. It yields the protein CASSFTAEETQYF.

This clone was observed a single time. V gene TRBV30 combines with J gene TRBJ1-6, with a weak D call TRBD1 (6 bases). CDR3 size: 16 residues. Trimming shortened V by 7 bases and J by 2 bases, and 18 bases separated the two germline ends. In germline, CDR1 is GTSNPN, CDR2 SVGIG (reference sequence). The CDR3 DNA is TGTGCCTCGGAGAGGGGGGGAATCCCCTATAATTCACCCCTCCACTTT. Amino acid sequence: CASERGGIPYNSPLHF.

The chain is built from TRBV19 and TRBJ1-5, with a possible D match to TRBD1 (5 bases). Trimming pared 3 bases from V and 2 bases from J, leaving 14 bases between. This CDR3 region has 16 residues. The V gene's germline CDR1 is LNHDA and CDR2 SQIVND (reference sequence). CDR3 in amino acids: CASSIWQGDGNQPQHF. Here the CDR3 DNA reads TGTGCCAGTAGTATTTGGCAGGGTGACGGCAATCAGCCCCAGCATTTT. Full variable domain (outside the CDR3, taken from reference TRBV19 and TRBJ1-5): DGGITQSPKYLFRKEGQNVTLSCEQNLNHDAMYWYRQDPGQGLRLIYYSQIVNDFQKGDIAEGYSVSREKKESFPLTVTSAQKNPTAFYLCASSIWQGDGNQPQHFGDGTRLSIL.

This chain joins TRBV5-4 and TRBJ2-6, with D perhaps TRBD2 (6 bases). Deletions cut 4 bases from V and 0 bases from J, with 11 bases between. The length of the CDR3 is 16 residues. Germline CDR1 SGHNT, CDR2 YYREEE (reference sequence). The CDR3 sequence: CASSPPGGSGANVLTF. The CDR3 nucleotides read TGTGCCAGCAGCCCCCCCGGGGGCTCTGGGGCCAACGTCCTGACTTTC.

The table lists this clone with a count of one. CDR3 residues: CASSYSSPSEAFF. CDR3 DNA sequence: TGTGCCAGCAGTTACTCGTCTCCCTCTGAAGCTTTCTTT. The chain is built from TRBV6-6 and TRBJ1-1; D ambiguous. The CDR3 spans 13 residues. V dropped 0 bases and J dropped 6 bases, with 8 bases sitting between them. Germline V gives CDR1 MNHNY, CDR2 SVGAGI (reference sequence).